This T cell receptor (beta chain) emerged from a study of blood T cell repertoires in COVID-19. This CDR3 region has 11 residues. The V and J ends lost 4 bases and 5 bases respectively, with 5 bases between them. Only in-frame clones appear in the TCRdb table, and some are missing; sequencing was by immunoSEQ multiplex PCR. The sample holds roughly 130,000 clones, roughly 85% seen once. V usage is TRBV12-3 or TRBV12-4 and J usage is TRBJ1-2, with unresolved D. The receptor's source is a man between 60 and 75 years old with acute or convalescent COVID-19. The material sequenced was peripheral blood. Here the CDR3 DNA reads TGTGCCAGCAGTTCTGTGTATGGCTACACCTTC. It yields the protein CASSSVYGYTF.